Following are 23 T cell receptor beta chains from one sample sequenced in a study of neurological immune-mediated disorders. TCRdb called the 5' RACE reads again in MiXCR, with one record for every CDR3 protein. The sample shows about 77,000 distinct CDR3 sequences, roughly 9.9% of them seen only once. Input material: PBMCs. All receptors derive from a man aged 50-59 years in good health.

This clonotype was seen repeatedly, ten times or more. The CDR3: CASRLLAAYEQYF. The DNA of the CDR3 is TGTGCCAGCAGATTACTCGCAGCCTACGAGCAGTACTTC. The rearrangement uses TRBV7-2 and TRBJ2-7; unclear D gene. Germline loops: CDR1 SGHTA, CDR2 FQGNSA. The V end was cut by 6 bases, the J end by 2 bases, with 11 bases between. The CDR3 runs 13 residues.

This chain uses TRBV5-8 with TRBJ2-1; 10 nucleotides line up with TRBD1. The germline CDR1 and CDR2 sequences are SGHTS and YDEGEE. The CDR3 extends over 17 amino acids. V shed 4 bases and J 4 bases; nucleotides not matched to a gene: 11. CDR3: CASSMKIRQGAYNEQFF. The CDR3 DNA is TGTGCCAGCAGCATGAAAATAAGACAGGGGGCATACAATGAGCAGTTCTTC. The variable domain in full, with the rest retrieved from reference TRBV5-8 and TRBJ2-1, is EAGVTQSPTHLIKTRGQQATLRCSPISGHTSVYWYQQALGLGLQFLLWYDEGEERNRGNFPPRFSGRQFPNYSSELNVNALELEDSALYLCASSMKIRQGAYNEQFFGPGTRLTVL.

This sequence joins TRBV3-1 and TRBJ2-5, with D possibly called TRBD1 or TRBD2 (5 bases each). The CDR3 runs 17 residues. Trimming removed 5 bases at V and 4 bases at J, with 23 bases between. Germline assignment: CDR1 LGHDT and CDR2 YNNKEL (reference sequence). The DNA for the CDR3 is TGTGCCAGCAGCTTTGGGAGAGGGGTTTGTGTAGCAGAGACCCAGTACTTC. Its protein product is CASSFGRGVCVAETQYF.

This clonotype was counted many times. The J gene is TRBJ2-7, the V gene TRBV28; no firm D call. The CDR3 is made up of 13 amino acids. V was trimmed by 1 base and J by 3 bases, leaving 7 bases between them. Germline loops: CDR1 MDHEN, CDR2 SYDVKM. The CDR3 loop is CASSLLWGYEQYF. The DNA of the CDR3 is TGTGCCAGCAGTTTATTGTGGGGCTACGAGCAGTACTTC.

The J gene is TRBJ1-5, the V gene TRBV28, with D possibly matching TRBD1 (6 bases). V lost 2 bases, J lost 8 bases, and 19 bases lay in between. The germline V gene has CDR1 MDHEN and CDR2 SYDVKM. The CDR3 is 16 residues long. The DNA of the CDR3 is TGTGCCAGCAGTTTACGCCGACAGGAACAAAGGAAGCCCCAGCATTTT. Its translation: CASSLRRQEQRKPQHF.

This clonotype has ten or more counts. V usage is TRBV5-1 and J usage is TRBJ2-2, with a tentative D call TRBD1 (6 bases). The germline V and J ends were trimmed by 4 bases and 2 bases, with 18 bases remaining between them. This CDR3 comprises 17 residues. Per germline, CDR1 SGHRS and CDR2 YFSETQ. The CDR3 DNA is TGCGCCAGCAGCGGAAACTCCGGGACAACCAACACCGGGGAGCTGTTTTTT. This codes for CASSGNSGTTNTGELFF.

This clonotype came up many times. The chain combines TRBV11-2 with TRBJ2-5; D uncertain. This CDR3 is built from 13 residues. V was cut by 6 bases and J by 7 bases, with 15 bases left in between. Germline V CDR1 and CDR2: SGHAT, FQNNGV. The CDR3 loop is CASSVPGIGTQYF. As DNA, the CDR3 is TGTGCCAGCAGTGTCCCGGGCATAGGGACCCAGTACTTC.

The sample holds many counts of this clonotype. This rearrangement joins TRBV4-1 to TRBJ2-5; TRBD2 aligns across 15 bases. CDR3 length equals 21 residues. V was clipped by 0 bases and J by 6 bases; unmatched bases: 17. CDR1 and CDR2 from the germline V gene are MGHRA and YSYEKL. The CDR3 nucleotides are TGCGCCAGCAGCCAAGATCCAACTCGTGGACTAGCGGGGGGGGCGTGGAAGACCCAGTACTTC. Translating gives CASSQDPTRGLAGGAWKTQYF.

This clonotype was detected once. V and J are TRBV7-6 and TRBJ2-5; 10 bases align to TRBD2. The germline V gene encodes CDR1 SGHVS and CDR2 FNYEAQ. The ends lost 7 bases at V and 5 bases at J; junction bases unmatched: 16. The CDR3 sequence is 17 residues long. The CDR3 protein is CASTLRGLAGEGETQYF. The CDR3 nucleotides are TGTGCCAGCACCCTAAGGGGGCTAGCGGGAGAAGGGGAGACCCAGTACTTC.

This clonotype was recorded at least ten times. The chain joins TRBV7-3 to TRBJ2-2, with TRBD1 matching 7 bases. V lost 1 base and J lost 0; bases outside the gene matches: 2. The CDR3 is 16 residues long. Germline V gives CDR1 SGHTA, CDR2 FQGTGA. This chain's CDR3 is CASSLMGQTNTGELFF. In DNA form, the CDR3 reads TGTGCCAGCAGCTTAATGGGACAGACGAACACCGGGGAGCTGTTTTTT.

The sample holds many counts of this clonotype. The CDR3 spells CASSLAGPQETQYF. The CDR3 bases are TGCGCCAGCAGCTTGGCGGGGCCTCAAGAGACCCAGTACTTC. This chain links TRBV5-1 with TRBJ2-5; perhaps D is TRBD1 or TRBD2 (5 bases each). V was pared by 0 bases and J by 2 bases, with 8 bases between. Germline assignment: CDR1 SGHRS and CDR2 YFSETQ. The CDR3 spans 14 residues.

The rearrangement links TRBV5-1 to TRBJ2-3, with TRBD2 identical over 11 bases. The CDR3 covers 16 residues. CDR1 SGHRS and CDR2 YFSETQ come from the germline V gene. With 4 bases clipped from V and 0 bases from J, the junction kept 4 bases outside the gene matches. The CDR3 DNA reads as TGCGCCAGCAGCAAGGGACTAGCGGCGAGCACAGATACGCAGTATTTT. The encoded protein is CASSKGLAASTDTQYF.

In this sample, this clonotype turned up many times. This chain links TRBV2 with TRBJ2-4; the D gene is possibly TRBD1 (6 bases). The CDR3 is 13 amino acids. Germline CDR1 and CDR2: SNHLY and FYNNEI. V was trimmed by 6 bases and J by 12 bases, leaving 18 bases between them. The CDR3 here is CASSTGTSVNQYF. Written as DNA, the CDR3 is TGTGCCAGCAGCACCGGGACATCGGTTAATCAGTACTTC. Full variable domain (remainder filled in from reference TRBV2 and TRBJ2-4): EPEVTQTPSHQVTQMGQEVILRCVPISNHLYFYWYRQILGQKVEFLVSFYNNEISEKSEIFDDQFSVERPDGSNFTLKIRSTKLEDSAMYFCASSTGTSVNQYFGAGTRLSVL.

This clonotype showed up many times. The J gene is TRBJ2-3, the V gene TRBV29-1; no firm D call. V dropped 6 bases and J dropped 2 bases, with 9 bases sitting between them. The CDR3 runs to 12 residues. Germline V gives CDR1 SQVTM, CDR2 ANQGSEA. In nucleotides, the CDR3 is TGCAGCGTCGCACCCCCCACAGATACGCAGTATTTT. It yields the protein CSVAPPTDTQYF.

This clonotype appeared a few times. This rearrangement joins TRBV20-1 to TRBJ2-7, with a possible D match to TRBD1 (6 bases). Trimming took off 1 base at V and 5 bases at J, with 18 bases between the two ends. The CDR3 is made up of 15 amino acids. Germline-derived CDR1 and CDR2 are DFQATT and SNEGSKA (reference sequence). DNA for the CDR3: TGCAGTGCTAGAGTCTTGACCACAGGGCTGGACGAGCAGTACTTC. Translation: CSARVLTTGLDEQYF.

This clonotype appeared many times. The chain has TRBV6-6 and TRBJ1-5, with D perhaps matching TRBD1 (5 bases). From germline, CDR1 is MNHNY and CDR2 SVGAGI (reference sequence). Trimming left V 7 bases short and J 0 bases short, with 10 bases between. The CDR3 runs to 14 residues. The CDR3 region has the DNA TGTGCCAGCAAGGCGGACAATAGCAATCAGCCCCAGCATTTT. It encodes CASKADNSNQPQHF.

This clonotype was seen ten or more times. The chain links TRBV12-3 or TRBV12-4 to TRBJ2-7; 7 nucleotides line up with TRBD2. The ends lost 7 bases at V and 3 bases at J; junction bases unmatched: 9. CDR3 length: 14 residues. Here the CDR3 DNA reads TGTGCCAGCACCCCCCGAGCGGGGAACTACGAGCAGTACTTC. Translation gives CASTPRAGNYEQYF.

There are many counts of this clonotype. The chain has TRBV18 and TRBJ1-6; TRBD1 matches at 7 bases. Looked up from germline, CDR1 is KGHSH and CDR2 is LQKENI. This CDR3 is built from 14 residues. V was clipped by 6 bases and J by 10 bases; unmatched bases: 9. The CDR3 coding sequence is TGTGCCAGCTCTCCCGACAGGGTTGAATCACCCCTCCACTTT. Translated: CASSPDRVESPLHF.

This clonotype was observed many times. The rearrangement joins TRBV5-1 to TRBJ2-5; TRBD1 agrees at 8 bases. With V trimmed by 4 bases and J by 2 bases, 1 base remained unmatched. The germline V gene encodes CDR1 SGHRS and CDR2 YFSETQ. This CDR3 has 13 amino acids. CDR3 DNA sequence: TGCGCCAGCAGCGGGGACAGGCAAGAGACCCAGTACTTC. Residues: CASSGDRQETQYF. Full variable domain (remainder filled in from reference TRBV5-1 and TRBJ2-5): KAGVTQTPRYLIKTRGQQVTLSCSPISGHRSVSWYQQTPGQGLQFLFEYFSETQRNKGNFPGRFSGRQFSNSRSEMNVSTLELGDSALYLCASSGDRQETQYFGPGTRLLVL.

This clonotype was seen many times. The V and J genes are TRBV6-2 or TRBV6-3 and TRBJ1-2; a weak D match, TRBD1 (6 bases). The CDR3 has 15 residues. Germline CDR1 and CDR2: MNHEY and SVGEGT. V dropped 4 bases and J dropped 2 bases, with 14 bases sitting between them. The CDR3 here is CASSSGQLSNYGYTF. DNA of the CDR3: TGTGCCAGCAGTTCCGGACAGCTCAGCAACTATGGCTACACCTTC.

This clonotype appeared many times. The V gene is TRBV5-5, the J gene TRBJ2-5; TRBD2 matches at 7 bases. The J segment lost 2 bases and the V segment lost 2 bases, leaving 9 bases of the junction unmatched. The CDR3 is 16 amino acids. Germline assignment: CDR1 SGHKS and CDR2 YYEKEE (reference sequence). The CDR3 is CASSLEASGRQETQYF. The CDR3 DNA reads TGTGCCAGCAGCTTAGAGGCTAGCGGCAGACAAGAGACCCAGTACTTC.

This clonotype has at least ten counts. The V call is TRBV7-9, the J call TRBJ1-1; no clear D gene. The CDR3 runs to 14 residues. Germline CDR1 is SEHNR and CDR2 is FQNEAQ (reference sequence). V shed 2 bases and J shed 0 bases, with 7 bases lying between them. The CDR3 DNA follows: TGTGCCAGCAGCTTAAACAGCATGAACACTGAAGCTTTCTTT. Its translation: CASSLNSMNTEAFF. Variable domain in full (rest from reference TRBV7-9 and TRBJ1-1): DTGVSQNPRHKITKRGQNVTFRCDPISEHNRLYWYRQTLGQGPEFLTYFQNEAQLEKSRLLSDRFSAERPKGSFSTLEIQRTEQGDSAMYLCASSLNSMNTEAFFGQGTRLTVV.

This clonotype occurred a few times. This chain uses TRBV11-2 with TRBJ1-6, with D unresolved. The V gene's germline CDR1 is SGHAT and CDR2 FQNNGV. Trimming left V 5 bases short and J 8 bases short, with 16 bases between. The CDR3 runs 15 residues. The CDR3 loop is CASSPGPNRDSPLHF. CDR3 sequence (DNA): TGTGCCAGCAGCCCCGGGCCCAATAGGGATTCACCCCTCCACTTT. The entire variable domain, with the rest obtained from reference TRBV11-2 and TRBJ1-6, is as follows: EAGVAQSPRYKIIEKRQSVAFWCNPISGHATLYWYQQILGQGPKLLIQFQNNGVVDDSQLPKDRFSAERLKGVDSTLKIQPAKLEDSAVYLCASSPGPNRDSPLHFGNGTRLTVT.